This T cell receptor beta chain appears in the sequencing data of a study of cytomegalovirus exposure and HLA in healthy donors. Concerning this clone itself: Its antigen is still unknown.

With 60 Vbeta and 13 Jbeta primers, the PCR was carried out. The repertoire was sequenced with immunoSEQ multiplex PCR; TCRdb's copy has only in-frame clones and lacks some. The data show roughly 150,000 clones, 70% to 80% seen once. Donors in the study were healthy people who gave bone marrow. There were likely unrecorded immune exposures, though donors were nominally healthy when sampled. Study-level points and caveats: Published work reported that the classifier diagnosed cytomegalovirus status with high specificity and sensitivity.

V was cut by 7 bases and J by 3 bases, with 11 bases left in between. The germline V gene encodes CDR1 LGHNA and CDR2 YNFKEQ. This CDR3 spans 13 amino acids. Sequencing was performed on PBMCs. J is TRBJ2-3 and V is TRBV4-2, with unresolved D. This clonotype originated in a man under 40 in good health and CMV-seronegative. The CDR3 loop reads CASTPDSTDTQYF. CDR3 in DNA: TGTGCCAGCACCCCCGATAGTACAGATACGCAGTATTTT.